Following are 13 T cell receptor beta chains from one sample sequenced in a study of cytomegalovirus exposure and HLA in healthy donors. PCR involved 60 Vbeta and 13 Jbeta primers. The table came from immunoSEQ multiplex PCR; TCRdb's copy has only in-frame clones and leaves some out. The table has around 150,000 clones, roughly 80% seen once; the top ten hold roughly 4%. Sequences were obtained from PBMCs. The origin of the receptors is a man aged 35 to 55 in good health and CMV-seropositive.

This clone was seen a handful of times. The chain links TRBV30 to TRBJ1-2; 7 bases line up with TRBD1. The CDR3 loop spans 16 amino acids. Germline V lookup: CDR1 GTSNPN, CDR2 SVGIG (reference sequence). The V and J ends lost 1 base and 7 bases, in that order; junction bases with no gene match: 15. The CDR3, as DNA: TGTGCCTGGAGTGGGCTGGGACAGCCTTTCTATCGTGGCTACACCTTC. Its translation: CAWSGLGQPFYRGYTF.

V and J are TRBV7-9 and TRBJ1-2, with D possibly being TRBD1 (6 bases). V dropped 2 bases and J dropped 8 bases, with 15 bases sitting between them. Germline V gene lookup returns CDR1 SEHNR and CDR2 FQNEAQ (reference sequence). CDR3 length equals 14 residues. CDR3 in amino acids: CASSLWDTAWGYTF. DNA of the CDR3: TGTGCCAGCAGCTTATGGGACACAGCATGGGGCTACACCTTC. Variable domain in full (rest from reference TRBV7-9 and TRBJ1-2): DTGVSQNPRHKITKRGQNVTFRCDPISEHNRLYWYRQTLGQGPEFLTYFQNEAQLEKSRLLSDRFSAERPKGSFSTLEIQRTEQGDSAMYLCASSLWDTAWGYTFGSGTRLTVV.

This chain connects TRBV9 to TRBJ1-1; D is undetermined. Germline V lookup: CDR1 SGDLS, CDR2 YYNGEE. V lost 4 bases to trimming and J lost 6 bases, with 13 bases between them. This CDR3 region has 13 residues. The CDR3 nucleotides are TGTGCCAGCAGCAGGACGGGGTACCCTGAAGCTTTCTTT. Encoded protein: CASSRTGYPEAFF.

This chain links TRBV18 with TRBJ1-5; D is perhaps TRBD1 (6 bases). Germline CDR1 and CDR2: KGHSH and LQKENI. The CDR3 sequence is 16 residues long. The V end lost 3 bases, the J end lost 7 bases, and 19 bases lay between the germline ends. In DNA form, the CDR3 reads TGTGCCAGCTCACCCCCACGAAGCGAGGGGGAACAGCCCCAGCATTTT. Translating gives CASSPPRSEGEQPQHF.

This rearrangement joins TRBV10-3 to TRBJ1-2; 7 positions agree with TRBD1. V shed 4 bases and J 8 bases; nucleotides not matched to a gene: 10. Per the germline V gene, CDR1 is ENHRY and CDR2 is SYGVKD. The CDR3 is 14 amino acids. The CDR3 nucleotides are TGTGCCATCAGTGGACAGGGCCCAGTTGAGGGCTACACCTTC. Amino acid sequence: CAISGQGPVEGYTF.

The chain uses TRBV30 and TRBJ2-2; the D gene is possibly TRBD2 (5 bases). Germline CDR1 reads GTSNPN; CDR2 reads SVGIG (reference sequence). The V gene lost 0 bases and the J gene lost 7 bases, with 24 bases spanning the gap. The CDR3 has 18 residues. This CDR3 is CAWSVISYQRIVGGELFF. In nucleotides, the CDR3 is TGTGCCTGGAGTGTCATCAGTTACCAGCGGATTGTGGGCGGGGAGCTGTTTTTT. The full variable domain, in which reference TRBV30 and TRBJ2-2 provide the parts outside the CDR3, is SQTIHQWPATLVQPVGSPLSLECTVEGTSNPNLYWYRQAAGRGLQLLFYSVGIGQISSEVPQNLSASRPQDRQFILSSKKLLLSDSGFYLCAWSVISYQRIVGGELFFGEGSRLTVL.

V is TRBV9 and J is TRBJ2-1, with TRBD2 matching 9 bases. V dropped 0 bases and J dropped 7; count of bases not matched to a gene: 5. Per germline, CDR1 SGDLS and CDR2 YYNGEE. The CDR3 covers 15 residues. The CDR3 bases are TGTGCCAGCAGCGTAGTAGCGGGAGCCCCAAATGAGCAGTTCTTC. This sequence encodes CASSVVAGAPNEQFF. Filled out from reference TRBV9 and TRBJ2-1, the complete variable domain reads DSGVTQTPKHLITATGQRVTLRCSPRSGDLSVYWYQQSLDQGLQFLIQYYNGEERAKGNILERFSAQQFPDLHSELNLSSLELGDSALYFCASSVVAGAPNEQFFGPGTRLTVL.

V usage is TRBV4-1 and J usage is TRBJ2-7, with D perhaps matching TRBD2 (6 bases). V shed 3 bases and J shed 1 base, with 16 bases lying between them. CDR3 length equals 16 residues. The germline V gene has CDR1 MGHRA and CDR2 YSYEKL. The CDR3: CASSHTPLAQSYEQYF. CDR3 coding DNA: TGCGCCAGCAGCCATACGCCTCTAGCGCAGTCCTACGAGCAGTACTTC.

This chain connects TRBV7-9 to TRBJ2-7; 9 bases fit TRBD2. The CDR3 is made up of 17 amino acids. Per germline, CDR1 SEHNR and CDR2 FQNEAQ (reference sequence). V lost 7 bases, J lost 7 bases, and 20 bases stayed unmatched. The DNA for the CDR3 is TGTGCCAGCATCCCCCCCGGGGGTGGCGGGAGGGCCTGGGAGCAGTACTTC. It codes for CASIPPGGGGRAWEQYF.

V is TRBV14 and J is TRBJ1-4; 7 nucleotides align to TRBD1. With V trimmed by 1 base and J by 9 bases, 20 bases remained unmatched. This CDR3 comprises 19 residues. CDR1 and CDR2 (germline): SGHDN, FVKESK. CDR3 region: CASSQVGQRDSRDGKKLFF. The CDR3 DNA is TGTGCCAGCAGCCAAGTGGGACAACGGGACAGCCGGGATGGGAAAAAACTGTTTTTT.

V is TRBV18 and J is TRBJ1-5; no firm D call. Germline V gene data show CDR1 as KGHSH and CDR2 as LQKENI. With 1 base removed from V and 4 bases from J, the gap between germline ends came to 11 bases. This CDR3 comprises 15 residues. This CDR3 is CASSPLAERNQPQHF. The CDR3 region has the DNA TGTGCCAGCTCACCACTCGCGGAGAGAAATCAGCCCCAGCATTTT.

The chain recombines TRBV4-1 with TRBJ1-1; a weak D match, TRBD1 (5 bases). Germline lookup yields CDR1 MGHRA and CDR2 YSYEKL. The V end lost 5 bases, the J end lost 1 base, and 11 bases lay between the germline ends. The CDR3 length is 14 residues. The CDR3 DNA follows: TGCGCCAGCAGCTCCCGACAGCCGAACACTGAAGCTTTCTTT. This gives the protein CASSSRQPNTEAFF.

The CDR3: CASSPGQGNFHEQYF. Written as DNA, the CDR3 is TGTGCCAGCAGCCCTGGACAGGGGAACTTCCACGAGCAGTACTTC. The chain employs TRBV13 and TRBJ2-7, with 9 bases lining up with TRBD1. Unmatched junction bases numbered 10, after V lost 5 bases and J lost 5 bases. This CDR3 contains 15 residues. Germline lookup yields CDR1 PRHDT and CDR2 FYEKMQ (reference sequence). The full variable domain, completed using reference TRBV13 and TRBJ2-7, is AAGVIQSPRHLIKEKRETATLKCYPIPRHDTVYWYQQGPGQDPQFLISFYEKMQSDKGSIPDRFSAQQFSDYHSELNMSSLELGDSALYFCASSPGQGNFHEQYFGPGTRLTVT.